One sample yielded the 27 T cell receptor beta chains listed below, sequenced in a study of CD8 T cells in ankylosing spondylitis. TCRdb redid the calling of the 5' RACE reads with MiXCR, one entry per CDR3 protein. The table shows around 120,000 distinct CDR3 sequences, with less than 25% occurring only once. Sequenced input: synovial fluid, either unsorted or a sorted T cell fraction (not recorded which). Every receptor here comes from a male donor with ankylosing spondylitis.

J is TRBJ2-3 and V is TRBV7-6; TRBD2 is a possible D gene (6 bases). The CDR3 has 14 amino acids. V was trimmed by 1 base and J by 5 bases, leaving 10 bases between them. In germline, CDR1 is SGHVS, CDR2 FNYEAQ. In DNA, the CDR3 is TGTGCCAGCAGCTTAGGGCCGGGAGTAGATACGCAGTATTTT. Translated, it gives CASSLGPGVDTQYF.

The rearrangement joins TRBV7-9 to TRBJ2-1; 9 nucleotides align to TRBD1. The V segment lost 10 bases and the J segment 8 bases; nucleotides outside the gene matches: 12. The germline CDR1 and CDR2 sequences are SEHNR and FQNEAQ (reference sequence). The CDR3 is 14 residues long. The CDR3 sequence is CANPDRGICDEQFF. CDR3 nucleotides: TGTGCCAACCCAGACAGGGGGATCTGCGATGAGCAGTTCTTC.

This clonotype appeared many times. The J gene is TRBJ1-5, the V gene TRBV30; 10 bases line up with TRBD1. The CDR3 runs 13 residues. The germline CDR1 and CDR2 sequences are GTSNPN and SVGIG (reference sequence). The V segment lost 5 bases and the J segment 7 bases; nucleotides outside the gene matches: 5. DNA for the CDR3: TGTGCCTGGGACAGGGGGCTAGACCAGCCCCAGCATTTT. Protein product: CAWDRGLDQPQHF. Combining the CDR3 with reference TRBV30 and TRBJ1-5 gives the whole variable domain SQTIHQWPATLVQPVGSPLSLECTVEGTSNPNLYWYRQAAGRGLQLLFYSVGIGQISSEVPQNLSASRPQDRQFILSSKKLLLSDSGFYLCAWDRGLDQPQHFGDGTRLSIL.

Ten or more counts support this clonotype. The chain recombines TRBV30 with TRBJ1-2, with 7 bases lining up with TRBD1. The CDR3 extends over 12 amino acids. From germline, CDR1 is GTSNPN and CDR2 SVGIG (reference sequence). J gave up 7 bases and V 1 base, and 3 bases lay outside the gene matches. The CDR3 sequence: CAWSANRGGYTF. The CDR3 DNA sequence: TGTGCCTGGAGTGCAAACAGGGGTGGCTACACCTTC.

This clonotype was counted ten times or more. V is TRBV7-9 and J is TRBJ2-5, with TRBD2 matching over 10 bases. V lost 5 bases to trimming and J lost 5 bases; unmatched junction nucleotides: 11. This CDR3 spans 16 amino acids. The germline V gene encodes CDR1 SEHNR and CDR2 FQNEAQ (reference sequence). The CDR3: CASSPAPSGRGETQYF. CDR3 bases: TGTGCCAGCAGCCCTGCCCCTAGCGGGAGAGGGGAGACCCAGTACTTC.

This clonotype was seen repeatedly, ten times or more. This chain uses TRBV2 with TRBJ2-3; a possible D gene is TRBD2 (5 bases). Germline V gene sequence: CDR1 SNHLY, CDR2 FYNNEI. Trimming shortened V by 10 bases and J by 0 bases, and 11 bases separated the two germline ends. The CDR3 has 13 residues. In DNA, the CDR3 is TGTGCCACCAAGGGCGGGAGCACAGATACGCAGTATTTT. Its protein is CATKGGSTDTQYF.

J is TRBJ2-1 and V is TRBV20-1; TRBD1 or TRBD2 may be the D gene (5 bases each). Germline V gene sequence: CDR1 DFQATT, CDR2 SNEGSKA (reference sequence). This CDR3 spans 14 amino acids. With 0 bases removed from V and 5 bases from J, the gap between germline ends came to 11 bases. Written as DNA, the CDR3 is TGCAGTGCTAGAGATCTGGGGGTCCACAATGAGCAGTTCTTC. The encoded protein is CSARDLGVHNEQFF.

The rearrangement joins TRBV29-1 to TRBJ2-3, with 8 positions matching TRBD1. With 6 bases clipped from V and 2 bases from J, the junction kept 7 bases outside the gene matches. The CDR3 is 14 amino acids. In germline, CDR1 is SQVTM, CDR2 ANQGSEA. The CDR3 sequence is CSVTRTGSTDTQYF. The CDR3 DNA follows: TGCAGCGTGACCCGGACAGGGTCCACAGATACGCAGTATTTT.

The V and J genes are TRBV7-2 and TRBJ1-1; 9 bases agree with TRBD1. CDR1 is SGHTA and CDR2 is FQGNSA in the germline V gene. The CDR3 has 15 amino acids. Germline trimming cut 5 bases from V and 7 bases from J; bases unmatched to any gene: 11. The CDR3 nucleotides are TGTGCCAGCAGCCCGGGACAGGGTGGTCGGCATGAAGCTTTCTTT. Its protein product is CASSPGQGGRHEAFF. Filled out from reference TRBV7-2 and TRBJ1-1, the complete variable domain reads GAGVSQSPSNKVTEKGKDVELRCDPISGHTALYWYRQSLGQGLEFLIYFQGNSAPDKSGLPSDRFSAERTGGSVSTLTIQRTQQEDSAVYLCASSPGQGGRHEAFFGQGTRLTVV.

This clonotype showed up just a few times. V gene TRBV12-3 or TRBV12-4 combines with J gene TRBJ2-4, with 9 nucleotides matching TRBD1. This CDR3 comprises 16 residues. Unmatched junction bases numbered 8, after V lost 5 bases and J lost 3 bases. The CDR3 loop is CASSPGTGLVKNIQYF. The DNA of the CDR3 is TGTGCCAGCAGTCCCGGGACAGGGTTAGTCAAAAACATTCAGTACTTC.

This clonotype was found a few times. The J gene is TRBJ2-2, the V gene TRBV6-5; 7 nucleotides match TRBD2. CDR3 size: 15 residues. J lost 6 bases, V lost 4 bases, and 8 bases had no gene match. Germline values: CDR1 MNHEY, CDR2 SVGAGI. The CDR3 region has the DNA TGTGCCAGCAGTTCACAGATAGCGGGCGCCGGGGAGCTGTTTTTT. It translates to CASSSQIAGAGELFF.

This clonotype has at least ten counts. The CDR3: CATSDAGQRSGYTF. The CDR3 DNA is TGTGCCACCAGTGATGCGGGACAGAGAAGCGGCTACACCTTC. The chain carries TRBV24-1 and TRBJ1-2; 7 nucleotides match TRBD1. V lost 3 bases, J lost 8 bases, and 8 bases stayed unmatched. This CDR3 has 14 amino acids. Germline V gives CDR1 KGHDR, CDR2 SFDVKD.

This clonotype was counted only a few times. The V gene is TRBV5-1, the J gene TRBJ2-1, with D maybe TRBD2 (7 bases). The CDR3 has 16 amino acids. Germline V lookup: CDR1 SGHRS, CDR2 YFSETQ. V was pared by 3 bases and J by 0 bases, with 13 bases between. This CDR3 is CASSWTRGSSYNEQFF. As DNA, the CDR3 is TGCGCCAGCAGCTGGACTAGGGGGTCCTCCTACAATGAGCAGTTCTTC.

The gene calls are TRBV7-7 and TRBJ2-3; TRBD2 matches at 14 bases. This CDR3 contains 15 residues. The germline CDR1 and CDR2 sequences are SSHAT and FNYEAQ (reference sequence). The J segment lost 8 bases and the V segment lost 7 bases, leaving 8 bases of the junction unmatched. The CDR3 here is CASTPGLAGVGTQYF. In DNA, the CDR3 is TGTGCCAGCACCCCGGGACTAGCGGGAGTGGGTACGCAGTATTTT.

In this sample, this clonotype turned up a few times. The CDR3 DNA reads as TGCAGTGCTAGAGCGGAGTGGGGCTATAGTAGGGCCGGGGAGCTGTTTTTT. This encodes CSARAEWGYSRAGELFF. The chain has TRBV20-1 and TRBJ2-2, with D tentatively TRBD1 (5 bases). The germline CDR1 and CDR2 sequences are DFQATT and SNEGSKA (reference sequence). The CDR3 consists of 17 residues. Trimming stripped 1 base from V and 6 bases from J, with 21 bases between.

The genes are TRBV6-5 and TRBJ1-1; D is uncertain. The germline V and J ends were trimmed by 0 bases and 6 bases, with 17 bases remaining between them. The length of the CDR3 is 16 residues. Germline V CDR1 and CDR2: MNHEY, SVGAGI. The CDR3 DNA sequence: TGTGCCAGCAGTTACTCATATAACTTGGATTTCTCTGAAGCTTTCTTT. Translation: CASSYSYNLDFSEAFF.

The chain carries TRBV20-1 and TRBJ1-2; the match to TRBD1 covers 7 bases. V dropped 2 bases and J dropped 8; count of bases not matched to a gene: 8. The CDR3 covers 13 residues. Germline V lookup: CDR1 DFQATT, CDR2 SNEGSKA (reference sequence). The CDR3 DNA sequence: TGCAGTGCTAGAAATTTACAGGGGAGGGGCTACACCTTC. Translation gives CSARNLQGRGYTF.

This clonotype was counted many times. The rearrangement joins TRBV5-1 to TRBJ1-1, with D unresolved. Germline values: CDR1 SGHRS, CDR2 YFSETQ. This CDR3 spans 14 amino acids. Trimming took 6 bases from V and 3 from J, leaving 15 bases between them. DNA for the CDR3: TGCGCCAGCAACCCTTCTATATGGGACACTGAAGCTTTCTTT. It specifies CASNPSIWDTEAFF.

J is TRBJ2-3 and V is TRBV11-2, with TRBD2 identical over 10 bases. Germline assignment: CDR1 SGHAT and CDR2 FQNNGV. V lost 5 bases, J lost 3 bases, and 20 bases stayed unmatched. CDR3 length: 20 amino acids. CDR3: CASSLRVTGLASIGTDTQYF. The CDR3 nucleotides read TGTGCCAGCAGCCTAAGAGTTACGGGACTAGCGTCTATCGGAACAGATACGCAGTATTTT.

By share, this clonotype ranks as medium-sized. The V gene is TRBV29-1, the J gene TRBJ2-2, with D maybe TRBD1 (5 bases). Germline-derived CDR1 and CDR2 are SQVTM and ANQGSEA. This CDR3 has 16 amino acids. V was clipped by 2 bases and J by 5 bases, with 18 bases between them. The CDR3 nucleotides read TGCAGCGTTGAACGACGGAGTCAGGGAAGGACCGGGGAGCTGTTTTTT. Translating it yields CSVERRSQGRTGELFF.

This clonotype was picked up a small number of times. The chain links TRBV21-1 to TRBJ2-1; the DNA was not used to check the table's D call, TRBD1. TRBV21-1 is described as a pseudogene. The CDR3 length is 20 residues. The CDR3 DNA reads TGTGCCAGCAGCAAAGAGGAGGGGGTCACCACTTCTTGTATGGGGAATGAGCAGTTCTTC. This gives the protein CASSKEEGVTTSCMGNEQFF.

In its sample, this clonotype was seen a few times. The chain couples TRBV4-1 to TRBJ1-2; D might be TRBD1 (5 bases). V was clipped by 1 base and J by 3 bases, with 12 bases between them. Per the germline V gene, CDR1 is MGHRA and CDR2 is YSYEKL. The length of the CDR3 is 15 residues. DNA for the CDR3: TGCGCCAGCAGCCAAGGGGTGGGGGAGGACTATGGCTACACCTTC. Translating it yields CASSQGVGEDYGYTF.

This clonotype occurred many times. The V and J genes are TRBV20-1 and TRBJ1-5, with D possibly being TRBD1 (5 bases). The germline V gene has CDR1 DFQATT and CDR2 SNEGSKA (reference sequence). V was clipped by 6 bases and J by 0 bases, with 12 bases between them. This CDR3 contains 14 residues. The CDR3: CSARGGISNQPQHF. DNA of the CDR3: TGCAGTGCGAGGGGTGGGATTAGCAATCAGCCCCAGCATTTT.

The table lists this clonotype with a count of one. The chain links TRBV7-9 to TRBJ1-1; no reliable D call. Germline lookup yields CDR1 SEHNR and CDR2 FQNEAQ (reference sequence). The V gene lost 5 bases and the J gene lost 4 bases, with 17 bases spanning the gap. The length of the CDR3 is 15 residues. The DNA for the CDR3 is TGTGCCAGCAGCACCGAGTTCATAGGGTTCACTGAAGCTTTCTTT. Translation gives CASSTEFIGFTEAFF. The variable domain in full, with the rest retrieved from reference TRBV7-9 and TRBJ1-1, is DTGVSQNPRHKITKRGQNVTFRCDPISEHNRLYWYRQTLGQGPEFLTYFQNEAQLEKSRLLSDRFSAERPKGSFSTLEIQRTEQGDSAMYLCASSTEFIGFTEAFFGQGTRLTVV.

Worth noting for this clonotype: This may come from a read error, since a much larger clone is one base off. The chain joins TRBV4-2 to TRBJ2-1; 7 bases align to TRBD2. The V gene's germline CDR1 is LGHNA and CDR2 YNFKEQ. The CDR3 extends over 15 amino acids. The CDR3 DNA reads TGTGCCAGCAGCCAAGATGGGGGGGGAGCCGGTGAGGAGTTCTTC. This sequence encodes CASSQDGGGAGEEFF.

V and J are TRBV19 and TRBJ1-5; the D gene is possibly TRBD1 (6 bases). This CDR3 region has 14 residues. Germline V gene lookup returns CDR1 LNHDA and CDR2 SQIVND (reference sequence). Trimming shortened V by 7 bases and J by 11 bases, and 21 bases separated the two germline ends. CDR3 nucleotide sequence: TGTGCCAGTAATAGGAGGGGATCGCGACAGGCCCAGCATTTT. It is translated as CASNRRGSRQAQHF.

This clonotype was counted a single time. The chain links TRBV12-3 or TRBV12-4 to TRBJ2-2, with 8 positions matching TRBD2. V lost 4 bases and J lost 5; bases outside the gene matches: 6. The CDR3 consists of 15 residues. The CDR3: CASSSTSGRTGELFF. The DNA of the CDR3 is TGTGCCAGCAGTTCTACTAGCGGAAGGACCGGGGAGCTGTTTTTT.